This TCR beta chain was sequenced during a study of PD-1 blockade in classical Hodgkin lymphoma. The study, taken as a whole, reports: Causes of the repertoire differences remain undefined, possibly disease activity or prior therapy. Patients who responded completely had about the same baseline diversity as newly diagnosed patients. Lower baseline TCR diversity was reported for newly diagnosed patients than for healthy donors. Patients were excluded if nivolumab began under 1 year after ASCT (the autologous transplant).

The CDR3 has 14 residues. The germline CDR1 and CDR2 sequences are LGHNA and YSLEER. The V end lost 4 bases, the J end lost 1 base, and 8 bases lay between the germline ends. On this clone: Its target is not known.

Sequencing used immunoSEQ multiplex PCR; TCRdb keeps in-frame clones, though not all of them. The table includes about 19,000 clones, approximately 84% detected once. With no exception, relapse followed autologous stem cell transplantation in all patients, and brentuximab vedotin exposure varied. V usage is TRBV4-3 and J usage is TRBJ1-3; D is uncertain. The receptor was isolated from a human donor with classical Hodgkin lymphoma. The material was peripheral blood mononuclear cells (PBMCs), obtained at baseline. CDR3 DNA: TGCGCCAGCAGCCCCGAGGTATCTGGAAACACCATATATTTT. Protein product: CASSPEVSGNTIYF.